A selection of T cell receptor beta chains follows, all from one sample in a study of T cells in Graves' hyperthyroidism and ophthalmopathy. One entry per CDR3 protein, called by TCRdb with MiXCR from the multiplex PCR reads. The sample has around 620,000 distinct CDR3 sequences, over 12% seen once; the top ten hold 6.5% to 9%. Sequenced input: blood. These receptor sequences come from a woman aged 18-29 years with Graves' ophthalmopathy. Each CDR3 is given with its conserved first and last residue. D genes are given only for firm matches. Some rows mark clone size as missing; the rest say once, few, many or name a class of expanded clone.

V gene	D gene	clone size	J gene	CDR3 DNA	CDR3 protein
TRBV12-3/TRBV12-4	NA	NA	TRBJ2-2	TGTGCCAGCAGTTTAGGACCCTCTACTAGGTTGTTTTTT	CASSLGPSTRLFF
TRBV6-1	NA	few	TRBJ1-3	TGTGCCAGCAGCCTCAGAGCCCTCTCTGGAAACACCATATATTTT	CASSLRALSGNTIYF
TRBV3-1	NA	few	TRBJ2-2	TGTGTTAGCATCAGTCCCACCGGGGAGCTGTTTTTT	CVSISPTGELFF
TRBV6-2/TRBV6-3	NA	many	TRBJ2-5	TGTGCCACCAGGGGATGGGGAGAGACCCAGTACTTC	CATRGWGETQYF
TRBV14	TRBD2	few	TRBJ2-3	TGTGCCAGCAGCCGAGAGGGACTAGCGGGAGATACGCAGTATTTT	CASSREGLAGDTQYF
TRBV11-2	NA	NA	TRBJ1-1	TGTGCCAGCAGCTTAGCTTTGGGGACCACTGAAGCTTTCTTT	CASSLALGTTEAFF
TRBV14	NA	many	TRBJ2-7	TGTGCCAGCAGCCAAAGGTTGGGTAGCGAGACCTACGAGCAGTACTTC	CASSQRLGSETYEQYF
TRBV27	TRBD1	many	TRBJ1-1	TGTGCCAGCACCCTGACAGGGCGTAAGAACACTGAAGCTTTCTTT	CASTLTGRKNTEAFF
TRBV20-1	NA	many	TRBJ2-7	TGCAGTGCTAGCTTGGGGAGTAGGAGCTCCTACGAGCAGTACTTC	CSASLGSRSSYEQYF
TRBV29-1	NA	NA	TRBJ2-4	TGCAGCGTCCCCGAGGCCCACATTCAGTACTTC	CSVPEAHIQYF
TRBV24-1	TRBD2	many	TRBJ2-1	TGTGCCCCCTCCCTAGCGGGTCGCCTAATCAATGAGCAGTTCTTC	CAPSLAGRLINEQFF
TRBV12-5	NA	many	TRBJ1-2	TGTGCTAGTGGTTCCCCGACAGGATTCCCCAATGGCTACACCTTC	CASGSPTGFPNGYTF
TRBV18	NA	many	TRBJ1-4	TGTGCCAGCTCACCAGAGACGGGGGATGATGAAAAACTGTTTTTT	CASSPETGDDEKLFF
TRBV7-9	NA	NA	TRBJ2-2	TGTGCCAGCAGCCCCGGGCCGAGGGGGAACACCGGGGAGCTGTTTTTT	CASSPGPRGNTGELFF
TRBV27	NA	few	TRBJ2-7	TGTGCCAGCAGGATCAGAGCTTTTACCTACGAGCAGTACTTC	CASRIRAFTYEQYF
TRBV7-9	TRBD1	many	TRBJ2-7	TGTGCCAGCAGCTCCGGACAGGGAGGCCTCTACGAGCAGTACTTC	CASSSGQGGLYEQYF
TRBV7-8	TRBD2	many	TRBJ2-1	TGTGCCAGCAGCTTAATGGCTAGCGGGAGTCGGAATGAGCAGTTCTTC	CASSLMASGSRNEQFF
TRBV19	TRBD2	few	TRBJ2-1	TGTGCCAGTATCCTCGGGACTAGTCAGTTCTTC	CASILGTSQFF
TRBV20-1	NA	many	TRBJ1-1	TGCAGTGCTAGTTCAGTGAACACTGAAGCTTTCTTT	CSASSVNTEAFF
TRBV2	TRBD1	few	TRBJ1-6	TGTGCCAGCAGTGACCTCGGGACAGCTCATAATTCACCCCTCCACTTT	CASSDLGTAHNSPLHF
TRBV29-1	NA	many	TRBJ2-1	TGCAGCGGAAGAGACTACTTAGGGGGGGAGCAGTTCTTC	CSGRDYLGGEQFF
TRBV15	NA	many	TRBJ1-4	TGTGCCACCAGCAGAGATTTCCCAGGGAATGAAAAACTGTTTTTT	CATSRDFPGNEKLFF
TRBV12-3/TRBV12-4	TRBD1	many	TRBJ2-7	TGTGCCAGTGTCGGGACAGGGGTCGAGCAGTACTTC	CASVGTGVEQYF
TRBV5-1	NA	many	TRBJ2-1	TGCGCCAGCAGCGCGACACTAGTCGGAAGGGTGAATGAGCAGTTCTTC	CASSATLVGRVNEQFF
TRBV12-3/TRBV12-4	TRBD1	many	TRBJ2-2	TGTGCCAGCAGCCTTACAGGGGCCGGGGAGCTGTTTTTT	CASSLTGAGELFF
TRBV19	TRBD2	few	TRBJ2-4	TGTGCCAGTAATGGGGTGAGGACTAGCGGGAGCCAAGACATTCAGTACTTC	CASNGVRTSGSQDIQYF
TRBV6-1	TRBD1	NA	TRBJ1-2	TGTGCCAGCAGTCCCACCGGGACAGGGTCGGGTAACTATGGCTACACCTTC	CASSPTGTGSGNYGYTF
TRBV7-8	NA	few	TRBJ2-5	TGTGCCAGCAGCCCCGGAGGGGGGCGGGGGACCCAGTACTTC	CASSPGGGRGTQYF
TRBV7-9	TRBD1	many	TRBJ2-7	TGTGCCAGCAGCCCCCGGGGACAGGGTTCCTACGAGCAGTACTTC	CASSPRGQGSYEQYF
TRBV4-1	TRBD2	few	TRBJ2-5	TGCGCCAGCAGCCCCAACCCTAGCGGGATGGGGCAAGAGACCCAGTACTTC	CASSPNPSGMGQETQYF
TRBV28	NA	many	TRBJ1-2	TGTGCCAGCAGTTTACCCGCAGGCAGTAACTATGGCTACACCTTC	CASSLPAGSNYGYTF
TRBV28	TRBD1	many	TRBJ1-4	TGTGCCAGCAGTTCTCGACAGGGCGCAACTAATGAAAAACTGTTTTTT	CASSSRQGATNEKLFF
TRBV11-1	TRBD2	many	TRBJ2-7	TGTGCCAGCAGCAAGGGGAGGGAGGACGAGCAGTACTTC	CASSKGREDEQYF
TRBV12-3/TRBV12-4	TRBD1	many	TRBJ1-2	TGTGCCAGCACCGAGACAGGGGGGGTGTGGGGCTACACCTTC	CASTETGGVWGYTF
TRBV6-1	NA	many	TRBJ2-7	TGTGCCAGCAGTGAGTTTGGGGGCGAGCAGTACTTC	CASSEFGGEQYF
TRBV5-1	NA	many	TRBJ2-2	TGCGCCAGCAGCTTCGCGAGGAGGGGCACCGGGGAGCTGTTTTTT	CASSFARRGTGELFF
TRBV29-1	NA	NA	TRBJ2-1	TGCAGCGTTCTAGGCGGCAATGAGCAGTTCTTC	CSVLGGNEQFF
TRBV2	TRBD2	many	TRBJ2-6	TGTGCCAGCAACCCCGGACTAGCGGGAGAATCTGGGGCCAACGTCCTGACTTTC	CASNPGLAGESGANVLTF
TRBV19	NA	NA	TRBJ2-3	TGTGCCAGTAGCCGGACACACGGGGATACGCAGTATTTT	CASSRTHGDTQYF
TRBV7-2	TRBD1	NA	TRBJ1-3	TGTGCCAGCAGCGAACAGGGGGTCTCTGGAAACACCATATATTTT	CASSEQGVSGNTIYF
TRBV5-4	TRBD1	NA	TRBJ2-1	TGTGCCAGCAGCACACAGGGGGCGGAGGTATACAATGAGCAGTTCTTC	CASSTQGAEVYNEQFF
TRBV18	TRBD1	many	TRBJ2-7	TGTGCCAGCTCACCAACGGGACAGGTCTACGAGCAGTACTTC	CASSPTGQVYEQYF
TRBV5-1	NA	many	TRBJ1-2	TGCGCCAGCAGCTTGGCCTCTGGCAGGGACTATGGCTACACCTTC	CASSLASGRDYGYTF
TRBV24-1	TRBD2	NA	TRBJ2-7	TGTGCCACCAGTGTAAGCGGGAAGTTCAACGAGCAGTACTTC	CATSVSGKFNEQYF
TRBV29-1	NA	many	TRBJ2-7	TGCAGCGTTGCGGCGGGGAAGGGAGGGGGACGTCCCTACGAGCAGTACTTC	CSVAAGKGGGRPYEQYF
TRBV19	NA	few	TRBJ1-1	TGTGCCAGTAGTAGAGGGTACACTGAAGCTTTCTTT	CASSRGYTEAFF
TRBV7-9	NA	many	TRBJ1-1	TGTGCCGTACAGATTGCTGGCACTGAAGCTTTCTTT	CAVQIAGTEAFF
TRBV27	TRBD1	NA	TRBJ1-2	TGTGCCAGCAGTTTAGGGACAGCCCGTGGGGGCTACACCTTC	CASSLGTARGGYTF
TRBV7-3	NA	many	TRBJ2-1	TGTGCCAGCAGCCAAACTCATCCCCCCTACAATGAGCAGTTCTTC	CASSQTHPPYNEQFF
TRBV30	NA	many	TRBJ2-1	TGTGCCTGGAGAAACTGGGGCGATGAGCAGTTCTTC	CAWRNWGDEQFF
TRBV6-1	TRBD1	many	TRBJ1-1	TGTGCCAGCACAGGGGGAGACACTGAAGCTTTCTTT	CASTGGDTEAFF
TRBV11-2	NA	many	TRBJ1-3	TGTGCCAGCAGCTTAGATTCGGGGGCGCCTGGAAACACCATATATTTT	CASSLDSGAPGNTIYF